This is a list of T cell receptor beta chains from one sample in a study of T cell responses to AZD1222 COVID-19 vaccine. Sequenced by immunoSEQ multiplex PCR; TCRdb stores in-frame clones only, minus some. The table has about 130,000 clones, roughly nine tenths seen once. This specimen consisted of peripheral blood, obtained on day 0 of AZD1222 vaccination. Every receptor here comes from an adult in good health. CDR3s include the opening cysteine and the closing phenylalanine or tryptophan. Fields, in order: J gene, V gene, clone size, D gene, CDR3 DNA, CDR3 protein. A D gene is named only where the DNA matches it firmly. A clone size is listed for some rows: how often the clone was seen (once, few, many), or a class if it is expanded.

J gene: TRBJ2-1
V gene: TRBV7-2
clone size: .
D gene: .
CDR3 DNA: TGTGCCAGCAGCTTAGGGAGGGGACAGCAGTACAATGAGCAGTTCTTC
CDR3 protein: CASSLGRGQQYNEQFF

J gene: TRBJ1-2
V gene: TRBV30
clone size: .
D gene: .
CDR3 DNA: TGTGCCTGGTTCAGGGGCGGCTATGGCTACACCTTC
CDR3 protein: CAWFRGGYGYTF

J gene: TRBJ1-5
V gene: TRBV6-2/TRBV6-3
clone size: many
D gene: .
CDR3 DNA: TGTGCCAGCAGTTACTCCCCTGAAAATCAGCCCCAGCATTTT
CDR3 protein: CASSYSPENQPQHF

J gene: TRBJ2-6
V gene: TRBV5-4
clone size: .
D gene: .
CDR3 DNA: TGTGCCAGCAGTCCCCAGGGATCCGGGGCCAACGTCCTGACTTTC
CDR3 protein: CASSPQGSGANVLTF

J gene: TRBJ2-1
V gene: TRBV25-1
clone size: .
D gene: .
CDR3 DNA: TGTGCCAGCAGTGAATATCCGCATGAGCAGTTCTTC
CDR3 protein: CASSEYPHEQFF

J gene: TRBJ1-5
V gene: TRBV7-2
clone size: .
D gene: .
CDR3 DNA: TGTGCCAGCAGCTTCGGACAAACCCACGATCAGCCCCAGCATTTT
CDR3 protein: CASSFGQTHDQPQHF

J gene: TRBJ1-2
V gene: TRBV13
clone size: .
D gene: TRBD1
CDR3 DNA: TGTGCCAGCAGTTACAGGGGGCGGTGGGTCGATGGCTACACCTTC
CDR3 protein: CASSYRGRWVDGYTF

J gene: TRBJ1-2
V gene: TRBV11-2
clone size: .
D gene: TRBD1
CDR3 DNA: TGTGCCAGCAGGGTAACAGGGGGCGGCATCTATGGCTACACCTTC
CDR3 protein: CASRVTGGGIYGYTF

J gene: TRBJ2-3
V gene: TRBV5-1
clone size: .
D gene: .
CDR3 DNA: TGCGCCAGCAGCTTGGGGGATACGCAGTATTTT
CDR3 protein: CASSLGDTQYF

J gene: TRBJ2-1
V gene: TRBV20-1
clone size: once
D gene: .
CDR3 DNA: TGCAGTGCTAGTAAGTGGGACTGGAACGACAATGAGCAGTTCTTC
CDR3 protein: CSASKWDWNDNEQFF

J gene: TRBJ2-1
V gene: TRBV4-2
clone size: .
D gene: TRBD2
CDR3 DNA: TGTGCCAGCAGCCAAGATCGGGTCTCGGGGGGGTTCTTC
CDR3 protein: CASSQDRVSGGFF

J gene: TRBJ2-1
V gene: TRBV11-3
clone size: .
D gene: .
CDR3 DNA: TGTGCCAGCAGCTTAAAGGTAGGGAATGAGCAGTTCTTC
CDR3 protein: CASSLKVGNEQFF

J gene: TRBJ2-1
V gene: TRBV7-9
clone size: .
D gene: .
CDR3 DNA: TGTGCCAGCTTAGGGGATCCCTACAATGAGCAGTTCTTC
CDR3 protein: CASLGDPYNEQFF

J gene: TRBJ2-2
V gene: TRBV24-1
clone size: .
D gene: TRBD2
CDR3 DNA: TGTGCCACCAGTGGACTAGCTGCCACCGGGGAGCTGTTTTTT
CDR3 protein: CATSGLAATGELFF

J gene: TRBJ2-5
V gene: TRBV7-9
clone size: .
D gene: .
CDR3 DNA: TGTGCCAGCAGCTTCAAGGAAGATGGCCAGTACTTC
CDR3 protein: CASSFKEDGQYF

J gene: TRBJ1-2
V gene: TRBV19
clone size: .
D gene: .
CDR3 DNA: TGTGCCACACAAAACGAGGGTGTCTATGGCTACACCTTC
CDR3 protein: CATQNEGVYGYTF

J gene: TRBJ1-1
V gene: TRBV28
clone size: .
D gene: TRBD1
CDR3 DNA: TGTGCCAGCAGTCGGGACAGGGTGGCCACTGAAGCTTTCTTT
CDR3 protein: CASSRDRVATEAFF

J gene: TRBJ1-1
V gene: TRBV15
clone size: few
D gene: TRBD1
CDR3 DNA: TGTGCCACCGGCAGAAGACAGGGCTTACAGAACACTGAAGCTTTCTTT
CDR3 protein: CATGRRQGLQNTEAFF

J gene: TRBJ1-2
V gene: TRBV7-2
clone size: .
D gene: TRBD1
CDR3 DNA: TGTGCCAGCAGCTTTACAGGGGCCAGTGGCTACACCTTC
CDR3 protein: CASSFTGASGYTF

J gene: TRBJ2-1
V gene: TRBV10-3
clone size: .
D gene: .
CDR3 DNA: TGTGCCATCAGTCCTTCCTTCGGGGGTTCCTACAATGAGCAGTTCTTC
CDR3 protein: CAISPSFGGSYNEQFF

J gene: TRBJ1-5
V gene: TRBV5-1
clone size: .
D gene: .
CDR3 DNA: TGCGCCAGCAGCTTGGATGGCAATCAGCCCCAGCATTTT
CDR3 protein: CASSLDGNQPQHF

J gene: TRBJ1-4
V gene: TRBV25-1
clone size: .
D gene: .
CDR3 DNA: TGTGCCAGCAGTGAATTCCTAGGGAAGAATGAAAAACTGTTTTTT
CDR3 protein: CASSEFLGKNEKLFF

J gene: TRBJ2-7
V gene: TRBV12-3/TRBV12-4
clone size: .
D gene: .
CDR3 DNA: TGTGCCAGCAGTTTTAGGGGTGGCGAGCAGTACTTC
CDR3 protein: CASSFRGGEQYF

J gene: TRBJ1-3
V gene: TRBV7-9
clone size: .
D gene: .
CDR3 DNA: TGTGCCAGCAGCAGGGGAGGGACCTCTGGAAACACCATATATTTT
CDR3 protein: CASSRGGTSGNTIYF

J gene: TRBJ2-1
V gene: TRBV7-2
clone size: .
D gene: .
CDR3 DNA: TGTGCCAGCAGCCCGACGGGGGGCCCGACCCCCTGGGAGCAGTTCTTC
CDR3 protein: CASSPTGGPTPWEQFF

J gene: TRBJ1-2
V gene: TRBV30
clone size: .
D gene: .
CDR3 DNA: TGTGCCTGGGGTAATCGCGGGGACATTGAGGACACCTTC
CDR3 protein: CAWGNRGDIEDTF

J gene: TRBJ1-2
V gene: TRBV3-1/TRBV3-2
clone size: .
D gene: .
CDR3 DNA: TGTGCCAGCAGCCTGGATACAGGGTCCGCTAACTATGGCTACACCTTC
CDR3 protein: CASSLDTGSANYGYTF